The T cell receptor (beta chain) under discussion was sequenced for a study of identical twins. TCRdb called the 5' RACE reads again in MiXCR, with one record for every CDR3 protein. The data hold a few hundred thousand distinct CDR3 sequences, with 20% to 25% observed a single time. This clonotype was counted between two and nine times. Its specificity is not known. Points from the study as a whole: Insertions were fewer in abundant cord blood beta clonotypes, whereas memory repertoires showed none of this pattern. Modelling underestimated the level of out-of-frame TCR alpha sharing observed in monozygotic twins. The analysis was cross-sectional rather than longitudinal within donors.

CDR1 and CDR2 (germline): SGHVS, FQNEAQ. Trimming removed 5 bases from V and 2 bases from J; junction bases left unmatched: 7. The length of the CDR3 is 15 residues. The sample also formed part of further work on T cells expressing NK-cell markers.

This sequence was found in a woman between 18 and 29 years old in good health. The specimen was CD4+ T cells sorted from blood. V and J are TRBV7-8 and TRBJ2-3; 7 bases agree with TRBD2. This CDR3 reads CASSKRDSFTDTQYF. The DNA of the CDR3 is TGTGCCAGCAGCAAGCGGGACTCCTTCACAGATACGCAGTATTTT.